The 20 T cell receptor beta chains below come from one sample, sequenced in a study of CD8 T cells in Susac syndrome. Staining with CD27 and CD45RA was used to define memory subsets for TEMRA sorting. Reverse transcription of about 0.45 to 1 ug RNA was performed with random hexamers. TCRdb analysed the immunoSEQ multiplex PCR reads with MiXCR anew, one entry per CDR3 protein. The data show approximately 1,300 distinct CDR3 sequences, more than 60% seen once. The specimen sequenced was CD8+ TEMRA cells from PBMCs. Subset here: FACS-sorted terminally differentiated effector memory CD8+ T cells re-expressing CD45RA (CD8+ TEMRA). These receptor sequences come from a human donor with Susac syndrome.

V gene TRBV27 combines with J gene TRBJ2-1; D uncertain. Germline V lookup: CDR1 MNHEY, CDR2 SMNVEV (reference sequence). The CDR3 is 11 amino acids. With 2 bases removed from V and 10 bases from J, the gap between germline ends came to 6 bases. CDR3 sequence reads: CASSLGSEQFF. The CDR3, as DNA: TGTGCCAGCAGTTTAGGGTCCGAGCAGTTCTTC.

Turning to this clonotype: The junction differs from germline at one of its ends, possibly a read error. The chain has TRBV7-9 and TRBJ2-6, with D possibly TRBD1 on 5 matching bases. Germline-derived CDR1 and CDR2 are SEHNR and FQNEAQ (reference sequence). The CDR3 has 19 amino acids. In nucleotides, the CDR3 is TGTGCCAGCAGCTTAGAGGGCTGTGATTCCCACTTTGGGGCCAACGTGCTGACTTTC. Translated, it gives CASSLEGCDSHFGANVLTF. The full variable domain, with the rest looked up from reference TRBV7-9 and TRBJ2-6, is DTGVSQNPRHKITKRGQNVTFRCDPISEHNRLYWYRQTLGQGPEFLTYFQNEAQLEKSRLLSDRFSAERPKGSFSTLEIQRTEQGDSAMYLCASSLEGCDSHFGANVLTFGAGSRLTVL.

The gene calls are TRBV7-9 and TRBJ1-5; D not certain. The CDR3 is 15 amino acids. Germline assignment: CDR1 SEHNR and CDR2 FQNEAQ (reference sequence). V lost 3 bases to trimming and J lost 5 bases, with 14 bases between them. The CDR3, as DNA: TGTGCCAGCAGCTTTGGGGTCCTCGGGGATCAGCCCCAGCATTTT. Its translation: CASSFGVLGDQPQHF.

This chain links TRBV12-3 or TRBV12-4 with TRBJ1-2, with 9 bases identical to TRBD1. Trimming at V came to 6 bases and at J to 4 bases, leaving 9 bases not matched to a gene. The CDR3 loop spans 15 amino acids. The CDR3 coding sequence is TGTGCCAGCAGCCTACAGGGGGCCGATATCTATGGCTACACCTTC. It yields the protein CASSLQGADIYGYTF.

The chain uses TRBV29-1 and TRBJ1-2, with D perhaps matching TRBD1 (6 bases). CDR1 is SQVTM and CDR2 is ANQGSEA in the germline V gene. The CDR3 length is 13 residues. The CDR3 sequence: CCARRPGAGGYTF. As DNA, the CDR3 is TGCTGCGCGCGGCGTCCGGGGGCAGGGGGCTACACCTTC. Full variable domain (rest looked up from reference TRBV29-1 and TRBJ1-2): SAVISQKPSRDICQRGTSLTIQCQVDSQVTMMFWYRQQPGQSLTLIATANQGSEATYESGFVIDKFPISRPNLTFSTLTVSNMSPEDSSIYLCCARRPGAGGYTFGSGTRLTVV.

The chain joins TRBV20-1 to TRBJ2-1; TRBD1 is a possible D gene (6 bases). Trimming removed 3 bases from V and 7 bases from J, with 16 bases in between. There are 14 residues in the CDR3. Germline CDR1 is DFQATT and CDR2 is SNEGSKA (reference sequence). The CDR3 here is CSARDSYFINEQFF. The CDR3 region has the DNA TGCAGTGCTAGGGACAGCTATTTTATAAATGAGCAGTTCTTC.

This clonotype has more than one count but fewer than ten. This chain uses TRBV20-1 with TRBJ2-6; D gene ambiguous. Germline CDR1 is DFQATT and CDR2 is SNEGSKA (reference sequence). The CDR3 has 13 residues. V was pared by 6 bases and J by 1 base, with 7 bases between. CDR3 sequence (DNA): TGCAGTGCACCTGAATCTGGGGCCAACGTCCTGACTTTC. Amino acids: CSAPESGANVLTF.

This clonotype ranks as large (0.1 to 1%). The chain recombines TRBV9 with TRBJ2-4, with D possibly being TRBD2 (6 bases). The CDR3 is made up of 14 amino acids. Between the trimmed V and J ends, which lost 2 bases and 8 bases, there was a span of 14 bases. In germline, CDR1 is SGDLS, CDR2 YYNGEE. The CDR3 DNA reads TGTGCCAGCAGCGTCTACGGCCCGGGGGACATTCAGTACTTC. This codes for CASSVYGPGDIQYF.

The rearrangement links TRBV12-3 or TRBV12-4 to TRBJ2-2, with D possibly TRBD1 on 6 matching bases. V lost 6 bases and J 5 bases, leaving 16 bases between the germline ends. The CDR3 loop spans 15 amino acids. CDR3 protein: CASSDIVGATGELFF. CDR3 nucleotide sequence: TGTGCCAGCAGCGATATTGTGGGGGCGACCGGGGAGCTGTTTTTT.

To note about this clonotype: Relative to the germline gene, one junction end is altered; a read error may explain this. The chain carries TRBV19 and TRBJ1-5; tentative D call: TRBD1 (5 bases). In germline, CDR1 is LNHDA, CDR2 SQIVND (reference sequence). CDR3 length: 12 residues. Here the CDR3 reads CASSMGDPPPAF. Here the CDR3 DNA reads TGTGCCAGTAGTATGGGGGACCCCCCCCCAGCTTTT.

The chain employs TRBV30 and TRBJ2-4; the D gene is possibly TRBD2 (5 bases). Trimming removed 7 bases from V and 0 bases from J, with 16 bases in between. The CDR3 loop spans 15 amino acids. CDR1 is GTSNPN and CDR2 is SVGIG in the germline V gene (reference sequence). CDR3 DNA: TGTGCCTTGGTAATTAGCGATCCAGCCAAAAACATTCAGTACTTC. Translation: CALVISDPAKNIQYF.

The chain combines TRBV5-4 with TRBJ2-6; D may correspond to TRBD1 or TRBD2 (5 bases each). Germline lookup yields CDR1 SGHNT and CDR2 YYREEE (reference sequence). The CDR3 spans 19 residues. Trimming removed 8 bases at V and 3 bases at J, with 27 bases between. CDR3 region: CASGLEGRDSHFGANVLTF. The DNA of the CDR3 is TGTGCCAGTGGCTTAGAGGGCAGGGATTCCCACTTTGGGGCCAACGTCCTGACTTTC. Filled out from reference TRBV5-4 and TRBJ2-6, the complete variable domain reads ETGVTQSPTHLIKTRGQQVTLRCSSQSGHNTVSWYQQALGQGPQFIFQYYREEENGRGNFPPRFSGLQFPNYSSELNVNALELDDSALYLCASGLEGRDSHFGANVLTFGAGSRLTVL.

The chain couples TRBV10-3 to TRBJ2-3; no reliable D call. CDR3 length equals 13 residues. Trimming took 4 bases from V and 2 from J, leaving 7 bases between them. CDR1 ENHRY and CDR2 SYGVKD come from the germline V gene. CDR3 nucleotide sequence: TGTGCCATCAGTGGAGTGGACACAGATACGCAGTATTTT. Its protein product is CAISGVDTDTQYF.

Remarks on this clonotype: The junction departs from the called germline gene at one end, perhaps through a read error. CDR3 sequence reads: CSSSIWDPPQHF. CDR3 nucleotide sequence: TGTTCCAGTAGTATCTGGGACCCCCCCCAGCATTTT. The chain joins TRBV19 to TRBJ1-5; D is perhaps TRBD1 (5 bases). This CDR3 has 12 residues. The germline V gene encodes CDR1 LNHDA and CDR2 SQIVND (reference sequence).

In regard to this clonotype: This clone may be a read error of a much larger clone one base away. CDR3 in amino acids: CAISFGDPPQHF. The DNA for the CDR3 is TGTGCCATTAGTTTCGGGGACCCCCCCCAGCATTTT. V gene TRBV19 combines with J gene TRBJ1-5; perhaps TRBD1 as D (5 bases). Looked up from germline, CDR1 is LNHDA and CDR2 is SQIVND (reference sequence). CDR3 size: 12 residues.

The rearrangement uses TRBV7-9 and TRBJ2-1; D possibly matches TRBD1 or TRBD2 (5 bases each). Germline assignment: CDR1 SEHNR and CDR2 FQNEAQ (reference sequence). The germline V and J ends were trimmed by 4 bases and 4 bases, with 14 bases remaining between them. This CDR3 is built from 15 residues. CDR3 amino acids: CASSSGTETYNEQFF. The CDR3 DNA reads TGTGCCAGCAGCTCCGGGACGGAAACATACAATGAGCAGTTCTTC.

This clonotype was counted only a few times. The J gene is TRBJ2-7, the V gene TRBV7-9; D remains unclear. Germline V lookup: CDR1 SEHNR, CDR2 FQNEAQ (reference sequence). CDR3 length equals 15 residues. V was pared by 5 bases and J by 5 bases, with 19 bases between. CDR3 sequence reads: CASSQEYPVENEQYF. CDR3 in DNA: TGTGCCAGCAGCCAAGAATATCCGGTGGAGAACGAGCAGTACTTC.

V and J are TRBV28 and TRBJ1-1, with D uncertain. This CDR3 has 12 amino acids. V was shortened by 2 bases and J by 3 bases, with 4 bases between the two germline ends. Germline lookup yields CDR1 MDHEN and CDR2 SYDVKM. CDR3 in amino acids: CASSLTYTEAFF. As DNA, the CDR3 is TGTGCCAGCAGTTTAACTTACACTGAAGCTTTCTTT.

This sequence joins TRBV5-1 and TRBJ2-2; D is perhaps TRBD1 (5 bases). V dropped 2 bases and J dropped 1 base, with 15 bases sitting between them. The CDR3 runs 17 residues. CDR1 and CDR2 (germline): SGHRS, YFSETQ. The DNA for the CDR3 is TGCGCCAGCAGCTTTTCAGGTCTCCAGGGGAACACCGGGGAGCTGTTTTTT. Protein product: CASSFSGLQGNTGELFF.

The V and J genes are TRBV19 and TRBJ1-2; 7 bases fit TRBD1. The CDR3 is 13 amino acids. V was clipped by 5 bases and J by 4 bases; unmatched bases: 4. Germline assignment: CDR1 LNHDA and CDR2 SQIVND (reference sequence). DNA of the CDR3: TGTGCCAGTAGTCTGGGACAGTTCTATGGCTACACCTTC. Its translation is CASSLGQFYGYTF. Full variable domain (rest looked up from reference TRBV19 and TRBJ1-2): DGGITQSPKYLFRKEGQNVTLSCEQNLNHDAMYWYRQDPGQGLRLIYYSQIVNDFQKGDIAEGYSVSREKKESFPLTVTSAQKNPTAFYLCASSLGQFYGYTFGSGTRLTVV.